These T cell receptor beta chains were read from a single sample in a study of CD8 T cells in ankylosing spondylitis. Each CDR3 protein is one row after TCRdb ran MiXCR on the 5' RACE reads. This table holds more than 500,000 distinct CDR3 sequences, 5.3% found once. Input material: blood, either unsorted or a sorted T cell fraction (not recorded which). These receptors all stem from a male donor with ankylosing spondylitis. Both conserved end residues are part of each CDR3. A D gene is named only where the DNA matches it firmly. The size field is filled for only some rows; it gives once, few, many or a size class.

V gene	clone size	D gene	J gene	CDR3 protein	CDR3 DNA
TRBV5-6	many	-	TRBJ2-3	CASSSPRRGTDTQYF	TGTGCCAGCAGCTCCCCCAGGCGAGGGACAGATACGCAGTATTTT
TRBV12-3/TRBV12-4	many	TRBD1	TRBJ2-7	CASSLWQGAYEQYF	TGTGCCAGCAGTTTATGGCAGGGGGCCTACGAGCAGTACTTC
TRBV6-5	many	TRBD1	TRBJ1-4	CATWTGAEKLFF	TGTGCCACATGGACAGGGGCTGAAAAACTGTTTTTT
TRBV20-1	many	-	TRBJ2-1	CSARDRRGSYNEQFF	TGCAGTGCTAGAGATCGGAGGGGCTCCTACAATGAGCAGTTCTTC
TRBV24-1	many	-	TRBJ1-5	CATSDPASGQPQHF	TGTGCCACCAGTGATCCTGCGAGTGGACAGCCCCAGCATTTT
TRBV5-1	many	TRBD1	TRBJ2-3	CASSTLQGADTQYF	TGCGCCAGCAGCACCCTACAGGGGGCAGATACGCAGTATTTT
TRBV6-1	few	TRBD2	TRBJ2-1	CASSDDWTSGRRYNEQFF	TGTGCCAGCAGTGATGATTGGACTAGCGGGAGAAGGTACAATGAGCAGTTCTTC
TRBV11-1	-	-	TRBJ2-1	CASSLRYSSYNEQFF	TGTGCCAGCAGCTTGAGGTACTCCTCCTACAATGAGCAGTTCTTC
TRBV4-2	many	TRBD1	TRBJ1-2	CASSHSGQGANYGYTF	TGTGCCAGCAGCCACTCAGGACAGGGGGCTAACTATGGCTACACCTTC
TRBV9	many	TRBD1	TRBJ1-2	CASSGRGQGGYTF	TGTGCCAGCAGCGGGAGGGGGCAAGGCGGCTACACCTTC
TRBV7-3	many	-	TRBJ1-4	CASSLAPATNEKLFF	TGTGCCAGCAGCTTAGCGCCTGCAACTAATGAAAAACTGTTTTTT
TRBV7-8	few	-	TRBJ2-1	CASSLPSLRGAHNEQFF	TGTGCCAGCAGCTTACCGAGCCTGAGGGGAGCTCACAATGAGCAGTTCTTC
TRBV29-1	many	-	TRBJ2-2	CSVGFANTGELFF	TGCAGCGTTGGGTTCGCGAACACCGGGGAGCTGTTTTTT
TRBV28	many	-	TRBJ2-7	CASSEAVTYEQYF	TGTGCCAGCAGCGAGGCGGTAACCTACGAGCAGTACTTC
TRBV5-1	many	-	TRBJ2-3	CASSQRGGGTDTQYF	TGCGCCAGCAGCCAGAGGGGGGGCGGAACAGATACGCAGTATTTT
TRBV29-1	many	TRBD1	TRBJ1-2	CSGGTGGGYGYTF	TGCAGCGGAGGAACAGGGGGCGGCTATGGCTACACCTTC
TRBV6-1	many	-	TRBJ2-2	CASKDTANTGELFF	TGTGCCAGCAAAGATACCGCGAACACCGGGGAGCTGTTTTTT
TRBV7-2	many	-	TRBJ1-5	CASSLVADSNQPQHF	TGTGCCAGCAGCTTAGTGGCGGATAGCAATCAGCCCCAGCATTTT
TRBV9	many	-	TRBJ1-2	CASSVEGIPPATDRYGYTF	TGTGCCAGCAGCGTAGAAGGTATCCCCCCCGCCACCGACAGATATGGCTACACCTTC
TRBV10-3	many	-	TRBJ1-1	CAISDHSGLGKAFF	TGTGCCATCAGTGATCATTCGGGACTAGGCAAAGCTTTCTTT
TRBV25-1	many	-	TRBJ2-2	CASNRAGDTGELFF	TGTGCCAGCAATCGGGCAGGGGACACCGGGGAGCTGTTTTTT
TRBV5-6	many	TRBD2	TRBJ2-1	CASSLMGLAAYNEQFF	TGTGCCAGCAGCTTGATGGGACTAGCGGCTTACAATGAGCAGTTCTTC
TRBV7-2	many	-	TRBJ2-5	CASSFGQGFTETQYF	TGTGCCAGCAGCTTCGGGCAGGGATTTACGGAGACCCAGTACTTC
TRBV7-9	many	TRBD1	TRBJ1-1	CASSNRGRTEAFF	TGTGCCAGCAGTAACAGGGGGCGGACTGAAGCTTTCTTT
TRBV20-1	many	-	TRBJ1-5	CSATLLAGDNQPQHF	TGCAGTGCTACCCTCTTAGCCGGTGACAATCAGCCCCAGCATTTT
TRBV20-1	many	-	TRBJ1-1	CSASRGARAEAFF	TGCAGTGCTAGCCGTGGGGCGCGGGCTGAAGCTTTCTTT
TRBV4-3	many	TRBD2	TRBJ2-2	CASSPGLAGDTGELFF	TGCGCCAGCAGCCCCGGACTAGCGGGAGACACCGGGGAGCTGTTTTTT
TRBV9	many	-	TRBJ1-4	CASSVSFRPGQLFF	TGTGCCAGCAGCGTATCTTTCCGACCGGGACAACTGTTTTTT
TRBV6-5	many	-	TRBJ1-1	CASSYDLHAGAFF	TGTGCCAGCAGTTACGACCTTCACGCCGGGGCTTTCTTT
TRBV2	few	-	TRBJ2-7	CASTLSILDYEQYF	TGTGCCAGCACCTTGAGCATTCTGGACTACGAGCAGTACTTC
TRBV7-2	many	-	TRBJ2-2	CASGWGRTGELFF	TGTGCCAGCGGCTGGGGGCGCACCGGGGAGCTGTTTTTT
TRBV15	-	TRBD2	TRBJ2-3	CATSTSDRTDTQYF	TGTGCCACCAGTACTAGCGACCGCACAGATACGCAGTATTTT
TRBV9	few	-	TRBJ2-7	CASRKKHFGGSYEQYF	TGTGCCAGCAGAAAAAAGCATTTTGGCGGTTCCTACGAGCAGTACTTC
TRBV20-1	many	-	TRBJ2-7	CSATSNSYEQYF	TGCAGTGCCACTAGTAACTCCTACGAGCAGTACTTC
TRBV12-3/TRBV12-4	few	TRBD2	TRBJ2-1	CASSFEGGLAGGNEQFF	TGTGCCAGCAGTTTCGAGGGTGGACTAGCGGGAGGCAATGAGCAGTTCTTC
TRBV27	-	TRBD1	TRBJ2-2	CASSFTGTGVGELFF	TGTGCCAGCAGTTTTACCGGGACAGGGGTCGGGGAGCTGTTTTTT
TRBV5-5	many	-	TRBJ2-3	CASSSFIAGADTQYF	TGTGCCAGCAGTTCATTCATCGCAGGGGCAGATACGCAGTATTTT
TRBV4-3	many	-	TRBJ2-5	CASSQDMRGRETQYF	TGCGCCAGCAGCCAAGATATGAGGGGAAGAGAGACCCAGTACTTC
TRBV29-1	many	TRBD1	TRBJ2-3	CSVPVPGQGGSDTQYF	TGCAGCGTTCCAGTTCCGGGACAGGGAGGTTCAGATACGCAGTATTTT
TRBV6-1	once	-	TRBJ2-2	CASSELTGDTGELFF	TGTGCCAGCAGTGAACTGACAGGAGACACCGGGGAGCTGTTTTTT
TRBV11-2	many	TRBD1	TRBJ1-2	CASSLVPVRPGQALLKHGYTF	TGTGCCAGCAGCTTAGTCCCCGTCCGTCCGGGACAGGCGCTTCTAAAGCATGGCTACACCTTC
TRBV5-1	-	-	TRBJ1-1	CASSVQGSDHTEAFF	TGCGCCAGCAGCGTCCAGGGGTCGGATCACACTGAAGCTTTCTTT
TRBV28	many	-	TRBJ2-7	CASTHRRYEQYF	TGTGCCAGCACCCACCGGCGTTACGAGCAGTACTTC
TRBV12-3/TRBV12-4	many	-	TRBJ1-6	CASSFFDSPLHF	TGTGCCAGCAGTTTTTTCGATTCACCCCTCCACTTT
TRBV10-3	many	-	TRBJ2-7	CAIRREGRGEGYEQYF	TGTGCCATCAGACGCGAAGGCAGGGGCGAAGGATACGAGCAGTACTTC
TRBV4-1	many	-	TRBJ2-4	CASSSTLRTKNIQYF	TGCGCCAGCAGCTCTACTCTACGAACCAAAAACATTCAGTACTTC
TRBV13	few	-	TRBJ2-5	CASSTTGGPQTQYF	TGTGCCAGCAGCACCACCGGAGGGCCTCAGACCCAGTACTTC
TRBV7-6	many	-	TRBJ1-1	CASSLAEELTEAFF	TGTGCCAGCAGCTTAGCGGAGGAACTCACTGAGGCTTTCTTT
TRBV5-1	many	TRBD2	TRBJ2-3	CASSLEGLTSGGAHDTQYF	TGCGCCAGCAGCTTGGAAGGCTTAACTAGCGGGGGGGCCCACGATACGCAGTATTTT
TRBV6-1	-	TRBD2	TRBJ2-2	CASSVSGDTGELFF	TGTGCCAGCAGTGTTAGCGGGGACACCGGGGAGCTGTTTTTT
TRBV5-5	many	TRBD2	TRBJ2-7	CASVSGGYIYEQYF	TGTGCCAGCGTAAGCGGGGGATATATCTACGAGCAGTACTTC